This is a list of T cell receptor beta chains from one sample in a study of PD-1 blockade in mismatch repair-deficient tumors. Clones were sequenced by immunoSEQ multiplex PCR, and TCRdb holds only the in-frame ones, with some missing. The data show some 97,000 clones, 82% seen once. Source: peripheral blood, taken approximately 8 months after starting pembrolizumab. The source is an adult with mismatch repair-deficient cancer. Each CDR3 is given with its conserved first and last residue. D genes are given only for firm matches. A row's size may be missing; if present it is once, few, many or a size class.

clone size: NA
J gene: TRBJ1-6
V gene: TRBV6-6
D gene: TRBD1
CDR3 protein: CASRPRGTGDSPLHF
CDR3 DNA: TGTGCCAGCAGGCCTCGCGGGACAGGCGATTCACCCCTCCACTTT

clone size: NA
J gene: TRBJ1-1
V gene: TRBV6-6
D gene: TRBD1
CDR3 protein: CASSYRDRDTEAFF
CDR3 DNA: TGTGCCAGCAGTTACCGGGACAGGGACACTGAAGCTTTCTTT

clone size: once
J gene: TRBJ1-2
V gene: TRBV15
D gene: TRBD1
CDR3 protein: CATSRERRQGAGYTF
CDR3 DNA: TGTGCCACCAGCAGAGAAAGGAGACAGGGCGCCGGCTACACCTTC

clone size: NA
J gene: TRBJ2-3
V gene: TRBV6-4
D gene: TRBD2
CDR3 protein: CASSPGSGIADTQYF
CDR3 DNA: TGTGCCAGCAGCCCCGGTAGCGGGATTGCAGATACGCAGTATTTT

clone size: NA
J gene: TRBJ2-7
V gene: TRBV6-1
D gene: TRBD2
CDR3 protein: CASNLLGGNEQYF
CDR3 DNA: TGTGCCAGCAATCTACTCGGGGGGAACGAGCAGTACTTC

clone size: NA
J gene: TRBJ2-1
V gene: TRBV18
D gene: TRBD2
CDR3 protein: CASCGLAGPYNEQFF
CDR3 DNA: TGTGCCAGTTGTGGCCTAGCGGGACCCTACAATGAGCAGTTCTTC

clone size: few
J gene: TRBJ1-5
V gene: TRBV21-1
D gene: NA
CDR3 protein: CASSRQDRFSNQPQHF
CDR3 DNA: TGTGCCAGCAGCCGACAGGACAGGTTTAGCAATCAGCCCCAGCATTTT

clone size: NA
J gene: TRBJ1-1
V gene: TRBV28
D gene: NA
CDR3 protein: CASIGSLVLDTEAFF
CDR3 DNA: TGTGCCAGCATTGGATCTTTGGTCTTGGACACTGAAGCTTTCTTT

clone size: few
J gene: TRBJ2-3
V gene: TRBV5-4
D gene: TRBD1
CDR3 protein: CASKTGVGPDTQYF
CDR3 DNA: TGTGCCAGCAAGACAGGGGTCGGCCCAGATACGCAGTATTTT

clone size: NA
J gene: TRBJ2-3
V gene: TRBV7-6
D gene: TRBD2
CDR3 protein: CASSLKTSGSTDTQYF
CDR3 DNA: TGTGCCAGCAGCCTGAAGACTAGCGGGAGCACAGATACGCAGTATTTT

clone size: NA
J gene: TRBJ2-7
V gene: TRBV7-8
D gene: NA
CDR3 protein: CASSSSGWQVTYEQYF
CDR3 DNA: TGTGCCAGCAGCTCCTCAGGTTGGCAGGTCACCTACGAGCAGTACTTC

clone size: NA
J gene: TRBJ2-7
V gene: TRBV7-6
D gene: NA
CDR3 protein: CASSLGVGTEQYF
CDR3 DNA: TGTGCCAGCAGCTTAGGGGTGGGGACCGAGCAGTACTTC

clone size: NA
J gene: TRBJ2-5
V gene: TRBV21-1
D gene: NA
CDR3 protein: CASSKERQQETQYF
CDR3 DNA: TGTGCCAGCAGCAAAGAGAGGCAGCAAGAGACCCAGTACTTC

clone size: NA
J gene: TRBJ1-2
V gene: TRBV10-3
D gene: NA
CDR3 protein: CAISDPTSYGYTF
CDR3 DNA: TGTGCCATCAGTGACCCAACAAGCTATGGCTACACCTTC

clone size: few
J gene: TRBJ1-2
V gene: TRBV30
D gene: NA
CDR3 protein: CAWSVGGRPYYGYTF
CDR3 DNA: TGTGCCTGGAGTGTTGGTGGCAGACCCTACTATGGCTACACCTTC

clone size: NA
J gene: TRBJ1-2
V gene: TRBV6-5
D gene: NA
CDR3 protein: CASSYPSGGDLGYTF
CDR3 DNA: TGTGCCAGCAGTTACCCCTCCGGGGGCGATCTTGGCTACACCTTC

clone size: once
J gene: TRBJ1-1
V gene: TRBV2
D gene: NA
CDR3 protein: CASSELGGVTEAFF
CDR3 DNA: TGTGCCAGCAGTGAACTTGGGGGCGTTACTGAAGCTTTCTTT

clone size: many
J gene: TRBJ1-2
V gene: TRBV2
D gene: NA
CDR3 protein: CASVRDYGYTF
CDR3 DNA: TGTGCCAGCGTTCGAGACTATGGCTACACCTTC

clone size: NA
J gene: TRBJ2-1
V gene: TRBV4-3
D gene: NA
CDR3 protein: CASSQDSGAEQFF
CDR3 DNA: TGCGCCAGCAGCCAAGATTCGGGCGCGGAGCAGTTCTTC

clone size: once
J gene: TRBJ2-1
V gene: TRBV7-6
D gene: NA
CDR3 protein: CASSWRGGSSYNEQFF
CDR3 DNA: TGTGCCAGCAGCTGGAGAGGCGGAAGTTCCTACAATGAGCAGTTCTTC

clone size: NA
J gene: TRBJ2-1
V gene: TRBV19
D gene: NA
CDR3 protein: CASSSDPSSNEQFF
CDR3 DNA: TGTGCCAGTAGTAGCGACCCTTCTTCCAATGAGCAGTTCTTC

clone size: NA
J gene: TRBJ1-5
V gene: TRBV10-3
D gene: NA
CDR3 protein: CAISDSRFNQPQHF
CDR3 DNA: TGTGCCATCAGTGATTCTCGATTCAATCAGCCCCAGCATTTT

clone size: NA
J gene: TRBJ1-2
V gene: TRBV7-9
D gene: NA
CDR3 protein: CASSSLTEDGYTF
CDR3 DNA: TGTGCCAGCAGCTCCCTGACTGAGGATGGCTACACCTTC

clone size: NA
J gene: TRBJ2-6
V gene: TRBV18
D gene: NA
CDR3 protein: CASSRTTVGANVLTF
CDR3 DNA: TGTGCCAGCTCCCGGACTACCGTAGGGGCCAACGTCCTGACTTTC

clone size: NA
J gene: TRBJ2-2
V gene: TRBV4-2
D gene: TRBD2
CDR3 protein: CASSQAMGLVGTGELFF
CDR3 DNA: TGTGCCAGCAGCCAAGCGATGGGACTAGTTGGCACCGGGGAGCTGTTTTTT

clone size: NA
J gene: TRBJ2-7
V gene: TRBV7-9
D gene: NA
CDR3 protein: CASSGVGYEQYF
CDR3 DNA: TGTGCCAGCAGCGGGGTAGGGTACGAGCAGTACTTC

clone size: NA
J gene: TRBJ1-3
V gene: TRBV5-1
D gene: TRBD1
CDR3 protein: CASSSHRDSPSGNTIYF
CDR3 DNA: TGCGCCAGCAGCTCACACCGGGACAGTCCATCTGGAAACACCATATATTTT

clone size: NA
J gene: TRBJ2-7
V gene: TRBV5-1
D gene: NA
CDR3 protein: CASSYQGEDYYEQYF
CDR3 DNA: TGCGCCAGCAGCTATCAGGGGGAGGATTACTACGAGCAGTACTTC

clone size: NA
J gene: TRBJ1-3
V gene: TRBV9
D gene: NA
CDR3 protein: CASSVDPQGAGNTIYF
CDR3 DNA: TGTGCCAGCAGCGTAGACCCTCAGGGCGCAGGAAACACCATATATTTT

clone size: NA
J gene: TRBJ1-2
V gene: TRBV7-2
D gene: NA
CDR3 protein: CASSLEVSPIFYGYTF
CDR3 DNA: TGTGCCAGCAGCTTAGAGGTCAGCCCCATTTTCTATGGCTACACCTTC

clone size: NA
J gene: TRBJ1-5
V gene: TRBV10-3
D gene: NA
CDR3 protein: CAISEFGDQPQHF
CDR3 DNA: TGTGCCATCAGTGAGTTTGGGGATCAGCCCCAGCATTTT

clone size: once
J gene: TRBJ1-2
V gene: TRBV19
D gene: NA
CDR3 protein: CASSIGEGNYGYTF
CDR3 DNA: TGTGCCAGTAGTATTGGTGAGGGGAACTATGGCTACACCTTC

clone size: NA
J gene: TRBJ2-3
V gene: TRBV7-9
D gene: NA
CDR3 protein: CASSGRGSTDTQYF
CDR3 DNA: TGTGCCAGCAGCGGAAGGGGAAGCACAGATACGCAGTATTTT

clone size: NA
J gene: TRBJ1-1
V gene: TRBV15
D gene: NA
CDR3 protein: CATSGGQHTEAFF
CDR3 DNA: TGTGCCACCAGCGGAGGACAACACACTGAAGCTTTCTTT

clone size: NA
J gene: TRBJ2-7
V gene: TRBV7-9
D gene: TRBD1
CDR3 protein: CASNRGDPYEQYF
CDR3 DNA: TGTGCCAGCAACAGGGGGGATCCCTACGAGCAGTACTTC

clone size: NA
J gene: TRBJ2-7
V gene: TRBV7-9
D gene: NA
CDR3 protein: CASSPEDYSYEQYF
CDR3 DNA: TGTGCCAGCAGCCCCGAAGACTACTCCTACGAGCAGTACTTC

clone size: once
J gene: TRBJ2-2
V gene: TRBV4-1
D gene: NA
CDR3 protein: CASSQNTGELFF
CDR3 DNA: TGCGCCAGCAGCCAGAACACCGGGGAGCTGTTTTTT

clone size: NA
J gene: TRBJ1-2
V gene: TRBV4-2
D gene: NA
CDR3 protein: CASSQDLRVSGYTF
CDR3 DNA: TGTGCCAGCAGCCAAGATTTGCGGGTTAGTGGCTACACCTTC

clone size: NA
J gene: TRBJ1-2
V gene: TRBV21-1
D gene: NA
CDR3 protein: CASSNPGTVEIGYTF
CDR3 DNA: TGTGCCAGCAGCAATCCAGGGACAGTGGAGATTGGCTACACCTTC

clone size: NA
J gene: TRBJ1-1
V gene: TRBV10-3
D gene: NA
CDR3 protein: CAISGTGLSNTEAFF
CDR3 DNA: TGTGCCATCAGCGGAACGGGACTCTCGAACACTGAAGCTTTCTTT

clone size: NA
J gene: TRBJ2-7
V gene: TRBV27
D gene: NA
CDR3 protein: CASSLSGNSYEQYF
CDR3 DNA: TGTGCCAGCAGTTTATCTGGGAACTCCTACGAGCAGTACTTC

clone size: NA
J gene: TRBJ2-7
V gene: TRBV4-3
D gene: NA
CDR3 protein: CASSQDLSGYYEQYF
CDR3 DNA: TGCGCCAGCAGCCAAGATCTGAGCGGATACTACGAGCAGTACTTC

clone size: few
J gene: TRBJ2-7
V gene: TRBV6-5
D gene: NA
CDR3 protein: CASRDTYEQYF
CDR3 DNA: TGTGCCAGCCGGGACACCTACGAGCAGTACTTC

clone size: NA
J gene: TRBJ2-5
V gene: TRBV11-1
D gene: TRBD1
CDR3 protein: CATGGTGGETQYF
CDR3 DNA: TGTGCCACGGGCGGGACAGGAGGAGAGACCCAGTACTTC

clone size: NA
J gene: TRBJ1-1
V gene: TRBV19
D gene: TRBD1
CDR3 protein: CASSIGFFETGVYNGAFF
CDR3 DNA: TGTGCCAGTAGTATAGGGTTTTTTGAGACAGGGGTGTATAATGGAGCTTTCTTT

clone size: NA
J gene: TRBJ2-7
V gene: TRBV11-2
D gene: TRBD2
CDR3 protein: CASSPHVWASGRMAYEQYF
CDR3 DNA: TGTGCCAGCAGCCCTCACGTTTGGGCTAGCGGGAGGATGGCTTACGAGCAGTACTTC

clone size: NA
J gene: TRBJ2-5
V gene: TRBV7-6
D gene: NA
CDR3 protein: CASSSTRGETQYF
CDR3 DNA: TGTGCCAGCAGCAGTACTAGGGGAGAGACCCAGTACTTC

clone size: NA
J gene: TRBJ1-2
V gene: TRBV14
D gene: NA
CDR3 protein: CASSQALGGYTF
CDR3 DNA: TGTGCCAGCAGCCAAGCACTAGGAGGCTACACCTTC

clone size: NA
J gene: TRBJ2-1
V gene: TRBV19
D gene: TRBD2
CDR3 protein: CASWGKLAGGVYNEQFF
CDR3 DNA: TGTGCCAGTTGGGGGAAACTAGCGGGAGGAGTCTACAATGAGCAGTTCTTC

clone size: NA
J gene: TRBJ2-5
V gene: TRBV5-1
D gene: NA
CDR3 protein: CASRLDRGWQETQYF
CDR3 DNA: TGCGCCAGCAGGCTCGATCGAGGATGGCAAGAGACCCAGTACTTC

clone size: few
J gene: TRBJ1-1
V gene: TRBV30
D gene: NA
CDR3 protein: CAWSPGVSAAFF
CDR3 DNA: TGTGCCTGGAGTCCAGGGGTTTCAGCAGCTTTCTTT

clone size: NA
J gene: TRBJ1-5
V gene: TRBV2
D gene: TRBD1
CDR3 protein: CASSDRGRHQPQHF
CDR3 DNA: TGTGCCAGCAGTGACAGGGGGAGACATCAGCCCCAGCATTTT